This record covers a single T cell receptor (beta chain). Its antigen remains unknown. Reverse transcription of extracted RNA yielded cDNA, which provided the sequencing template. TCRdb's table, derived via immunoSEQ multiplex PCR, lists solely in-frame clones and lacks some. The sample holds about 200,000 clones, around 60% seen once. Germline CDR1 is SGHTS and CDR2 is YDEGEE. The CDR3 has 14 amino acids. The V gene lost 0 bases and the J gene lost 7 bases, with 8 bases spanning the gap. Sample treatment: oral pan-JAK inhibitor, 5-10 mg twice daily. The data are from a study of CD8+ T cells in alopecia areata. Study conclusions and caveats: Among the top 100, expanded CD8+ clones were significantly decreased by tofacitinib, as was scalp clonality.

V gene TRBV5-8 combines with J gene TRBJ1-6, with D unclear. This receptor was obtained from a human donor with alopecia areata. Sequencing was performed on CD4+ T cells sorted from blood, taken around week 49, from a patient treated with tofacitinib. CDR3 residues: CASSLGGLNSPLHF. For the CDR3, the DNA is TGTGCCAGCAGCTTGGGAGGGTTAAATTCACCCCTCCACTTT.